This T cell receptor (beta chain) was recorded in a study of type 1 regulatory T cells. TCRdb reanalysed the reads using MiXCR and keeps one entry per CDR3 protein. The sample carries some 90,000 distinct CDR3 sequences, about a third recorded once. The CDR3 runs 14 residues. V was shortened by 7 bases and J by 0 bases, with 7 bases between the two germline ends. This clonotype was observed a few times. V and J are TRBV12-3 or TRBV12-4 and TRBJ1-6, with unresolved D. The sequence derives from a human donor in good health. The sequencing input was CD4+ T cells, either the whole sample or a sorted fraction (not recorded which). CDR3: CASTHPSYNSPLHF. The CDR3 coding sequence is TGTGCCAGCACCCACCCCTCCTATAATTCACCCCTCCACTTT.